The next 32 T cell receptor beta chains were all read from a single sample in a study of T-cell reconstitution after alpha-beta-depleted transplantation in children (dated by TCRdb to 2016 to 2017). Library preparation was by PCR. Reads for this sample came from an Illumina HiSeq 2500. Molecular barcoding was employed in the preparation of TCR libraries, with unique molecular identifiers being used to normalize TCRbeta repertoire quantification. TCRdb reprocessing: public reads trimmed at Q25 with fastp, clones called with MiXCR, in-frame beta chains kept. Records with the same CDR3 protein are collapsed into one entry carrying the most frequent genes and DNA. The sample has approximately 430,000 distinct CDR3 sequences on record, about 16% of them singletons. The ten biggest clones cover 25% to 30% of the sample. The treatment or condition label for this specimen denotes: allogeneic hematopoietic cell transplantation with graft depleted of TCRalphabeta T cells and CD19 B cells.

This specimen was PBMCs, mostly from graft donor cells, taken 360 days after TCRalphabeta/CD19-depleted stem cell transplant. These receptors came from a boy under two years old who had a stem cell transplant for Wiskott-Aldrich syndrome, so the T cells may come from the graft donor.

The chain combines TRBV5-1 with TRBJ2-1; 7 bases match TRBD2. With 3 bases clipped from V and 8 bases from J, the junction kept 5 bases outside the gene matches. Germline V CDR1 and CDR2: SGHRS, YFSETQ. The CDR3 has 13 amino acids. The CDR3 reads CASSYLTSHEQFF. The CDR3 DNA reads TGCGCCAGCAGCTACCTGACTAGCCATGAGCAGTTCTTC.

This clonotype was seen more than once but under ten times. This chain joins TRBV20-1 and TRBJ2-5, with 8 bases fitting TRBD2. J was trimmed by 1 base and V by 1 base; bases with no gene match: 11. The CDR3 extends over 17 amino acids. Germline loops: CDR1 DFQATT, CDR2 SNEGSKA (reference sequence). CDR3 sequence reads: CSARVFVTSGFQETQYF. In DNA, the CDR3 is TGCAGTGCTAGAGTATTTGTAACTAGCGGATTCCAAGAGACCCAGTACTTC.

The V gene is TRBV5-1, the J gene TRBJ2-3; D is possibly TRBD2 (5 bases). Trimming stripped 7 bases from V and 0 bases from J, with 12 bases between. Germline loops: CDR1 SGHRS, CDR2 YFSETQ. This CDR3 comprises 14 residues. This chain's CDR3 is CASHEGASTDTQYF. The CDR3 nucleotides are TGCGCCAGCCATGAGGGCGCAAGCACAGATACGCAGTATTTT. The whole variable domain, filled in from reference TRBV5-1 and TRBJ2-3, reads KAGVTQTPRYLIKTRGQQVTLSCSPISGHRSVSWYQQTPGQGLQFLFEYFSETQRNKGNFPGRFSGRQFSNSRSEMNVSTLELGDSALYLCASHEGASTDTQYFGPGTRLTVL.

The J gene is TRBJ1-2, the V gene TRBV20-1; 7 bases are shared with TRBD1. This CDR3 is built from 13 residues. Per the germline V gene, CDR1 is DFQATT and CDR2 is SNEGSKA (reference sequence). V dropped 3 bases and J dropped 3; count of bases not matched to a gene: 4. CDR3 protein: CSARGQYHYGYTF. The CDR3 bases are TGCAGTGCTAGGGGACAGTATCACTATGGCTACACCTTC.

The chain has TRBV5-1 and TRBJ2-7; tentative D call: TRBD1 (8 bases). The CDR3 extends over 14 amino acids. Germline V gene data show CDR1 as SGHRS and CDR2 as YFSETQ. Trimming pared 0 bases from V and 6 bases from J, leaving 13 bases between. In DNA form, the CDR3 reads TGCGCCAGCAGCTTGGACAGGGGGAGGGCCGAGCAGTACTTC. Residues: CASSLDRGRAEQYF.

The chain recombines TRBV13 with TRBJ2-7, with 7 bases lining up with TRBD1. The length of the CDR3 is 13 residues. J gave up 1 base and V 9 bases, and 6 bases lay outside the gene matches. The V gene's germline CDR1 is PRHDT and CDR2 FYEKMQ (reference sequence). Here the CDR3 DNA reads TGTGCCAGTATGTACAGGGGTTCCTACGAGCAGTACTTC. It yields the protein CASMYRGSYEQYF.

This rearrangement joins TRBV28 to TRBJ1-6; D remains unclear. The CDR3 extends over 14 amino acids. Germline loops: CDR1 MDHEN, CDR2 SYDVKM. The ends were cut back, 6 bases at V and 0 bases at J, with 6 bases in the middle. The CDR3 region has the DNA TGTGCCAGCAGGCTGAGCTCCTATAATTCACCCCTCCACTTT. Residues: CASRLSSYNSPLHF.

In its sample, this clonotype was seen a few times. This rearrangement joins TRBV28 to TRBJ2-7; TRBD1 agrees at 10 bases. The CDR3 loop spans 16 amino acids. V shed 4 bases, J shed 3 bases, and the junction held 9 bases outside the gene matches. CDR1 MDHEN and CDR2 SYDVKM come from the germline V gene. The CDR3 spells CASSSRLGTGVYEQYF. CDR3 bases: TGTGCCAGCAGTTCCCGCCTAGGGACAGGGGTCTACGAGCAGTACTTC.

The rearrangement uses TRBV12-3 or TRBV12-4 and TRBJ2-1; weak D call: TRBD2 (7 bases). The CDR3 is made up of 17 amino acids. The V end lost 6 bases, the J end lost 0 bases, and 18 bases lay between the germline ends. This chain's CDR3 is CASSPLGGGSSYNEQFF. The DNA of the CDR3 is TGTGCCAGCAGCCCCTTAGGGGGGGGTAGCTCCTACAATGAGCAGTTCTTC.

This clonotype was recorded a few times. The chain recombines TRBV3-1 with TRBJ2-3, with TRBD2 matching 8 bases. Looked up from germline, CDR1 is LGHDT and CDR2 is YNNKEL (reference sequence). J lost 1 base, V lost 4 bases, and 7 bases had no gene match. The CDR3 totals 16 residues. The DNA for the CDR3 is TGTGCCAGCAGCCGCCTTAGCGGGACTCGCACAGATACGCAGTATTTT. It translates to CASSRLSGTRTDTQYF.

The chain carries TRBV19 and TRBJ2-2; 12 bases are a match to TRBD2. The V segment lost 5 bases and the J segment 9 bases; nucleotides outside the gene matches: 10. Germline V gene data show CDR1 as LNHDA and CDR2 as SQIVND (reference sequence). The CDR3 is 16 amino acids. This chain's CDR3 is CASSPGLAGGRRELFF. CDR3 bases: TGTGCCAGTAGTCCGGGACTAGCGGGTGGTAGGAGGGAGCTGTTTTTT.

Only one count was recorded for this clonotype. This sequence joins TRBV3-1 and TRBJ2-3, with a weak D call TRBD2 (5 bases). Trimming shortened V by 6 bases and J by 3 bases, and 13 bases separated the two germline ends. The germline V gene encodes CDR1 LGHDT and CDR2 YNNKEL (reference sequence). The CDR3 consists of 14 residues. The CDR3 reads CASRNTGITDTQYF. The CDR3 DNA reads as TGTGCCAGCAGGAACACCGGGATTACAGATACGCAGTATTTT.

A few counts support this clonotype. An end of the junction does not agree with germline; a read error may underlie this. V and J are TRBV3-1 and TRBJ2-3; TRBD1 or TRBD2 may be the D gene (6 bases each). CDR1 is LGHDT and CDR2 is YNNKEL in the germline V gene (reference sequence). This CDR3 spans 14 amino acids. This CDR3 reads CASSPDPGADTQYF. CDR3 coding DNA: TGTGCCAGCAGCCCTGACCCGGGGGCAGATACGCAGTACTTT.

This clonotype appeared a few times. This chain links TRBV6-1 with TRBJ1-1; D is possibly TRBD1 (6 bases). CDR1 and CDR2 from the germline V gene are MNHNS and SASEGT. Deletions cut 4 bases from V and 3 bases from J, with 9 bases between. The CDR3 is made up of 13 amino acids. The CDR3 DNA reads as TGTGCCAGCAGTGTGACAGGTCACACTGAAGCTTTCTTT. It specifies CASSVTGHTEAFF.

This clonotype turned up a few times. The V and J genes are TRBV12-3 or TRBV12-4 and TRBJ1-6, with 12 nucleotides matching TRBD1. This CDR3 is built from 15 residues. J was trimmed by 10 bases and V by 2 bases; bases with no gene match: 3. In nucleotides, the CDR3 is TGTGCCAGCAGTTTAACCGGGACAGGGGGCTCACCCCTCCACTTT. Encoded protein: CASSLTGTGGSPLHF.

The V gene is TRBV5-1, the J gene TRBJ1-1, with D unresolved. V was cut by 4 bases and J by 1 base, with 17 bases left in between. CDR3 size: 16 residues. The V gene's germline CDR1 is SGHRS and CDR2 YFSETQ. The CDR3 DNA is TGCGCCAGCAGCCCGATCCCCCAGCTAAAGAACACTGAAGCTTTCTTT. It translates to CASSPIPQLKNTEAFF.

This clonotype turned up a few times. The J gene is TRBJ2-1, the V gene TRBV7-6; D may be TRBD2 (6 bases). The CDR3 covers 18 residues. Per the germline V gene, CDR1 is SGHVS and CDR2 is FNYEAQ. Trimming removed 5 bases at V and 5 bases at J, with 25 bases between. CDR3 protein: CASSPLLPTQAGNNEQFF. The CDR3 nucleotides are TGTGCCAGCAGCCCCCTACTTCCGACACAGGCGGGGAACAATGAGCAGTTCTTC.

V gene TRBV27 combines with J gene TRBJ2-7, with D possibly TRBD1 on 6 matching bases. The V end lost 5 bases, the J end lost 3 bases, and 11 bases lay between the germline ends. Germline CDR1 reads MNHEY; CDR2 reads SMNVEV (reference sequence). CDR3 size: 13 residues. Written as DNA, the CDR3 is TGTGCCAGCAGTCCCGGGACATTCTACGAGCAGTACTTC. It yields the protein CASSPGTFYEQYF.

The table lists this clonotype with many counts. DNA for the CDR3: TGTGCCAGCAGGGACGTGCGCGCTAGCGGATACAATGAGCAGTTCTTC. It encodes CASRDVRASGYNEQFF. The chain recombines TRBV6-1 with TRBJ2-1; 7 bases agree with TRBD2. V dropped 6 bases and J dropped 4; count of bases not matched to a gene: 12. The CDR3 sequence is 16 residues long. The germline V gene encodes CDR1 MNHNS and CDR2 SASEGT.

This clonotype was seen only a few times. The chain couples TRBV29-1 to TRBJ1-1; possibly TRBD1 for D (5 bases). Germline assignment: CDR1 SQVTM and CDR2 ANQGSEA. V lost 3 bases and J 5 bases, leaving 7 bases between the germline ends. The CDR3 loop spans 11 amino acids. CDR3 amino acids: CSVEEGTEAFF. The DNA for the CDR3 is TGCAGCGTTGAGGAGGGGACTGAAGCTTTCTTT.

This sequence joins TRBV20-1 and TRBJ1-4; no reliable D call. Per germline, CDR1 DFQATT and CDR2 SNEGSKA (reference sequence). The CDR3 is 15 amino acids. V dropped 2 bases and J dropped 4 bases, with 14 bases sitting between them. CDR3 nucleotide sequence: TGCAGTGCTAGACCTCGGCCCGAGGGTAATGAAAAACTGTTTTTT. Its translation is CSARPRPEGNEKLFF.

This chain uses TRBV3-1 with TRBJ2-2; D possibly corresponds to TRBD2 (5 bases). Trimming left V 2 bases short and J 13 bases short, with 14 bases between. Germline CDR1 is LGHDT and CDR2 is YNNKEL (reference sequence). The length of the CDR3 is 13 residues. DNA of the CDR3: TGTGCCAGCAGCCAACGCTCCGGGGTGAGGCTGTTTTTT. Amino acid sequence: CASSQRSGVRLFF.

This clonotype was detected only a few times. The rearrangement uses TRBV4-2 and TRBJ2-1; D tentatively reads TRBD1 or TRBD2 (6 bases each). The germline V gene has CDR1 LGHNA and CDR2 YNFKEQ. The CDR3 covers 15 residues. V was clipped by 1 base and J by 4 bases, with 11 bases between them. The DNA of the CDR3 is TGTGCCAGCAGCCAAGTGGGGGGCCTTTACAATGAGCAGTTCTTC. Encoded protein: CASSQVGGLYNEQFF.

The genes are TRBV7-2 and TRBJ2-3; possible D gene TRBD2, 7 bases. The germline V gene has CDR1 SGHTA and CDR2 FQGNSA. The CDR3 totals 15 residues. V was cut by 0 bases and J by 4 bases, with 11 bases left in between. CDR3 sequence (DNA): TGTGCCAGCAGCTTAGCGGGGGGGCATGCAGATACGCAGTATTTT. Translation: CASSLAGGHADTQYF.

CDR3 bases: TGTGCCAGTAGTATTCGGGACGGGTCCTACGAGCAGTACTTC. Protein sequence: CASSIRDGSYEQYF. The genes are TRBV19 and TRBJ2-7, with D possibly being TRBD1 or TRBD2 (5 bases each). Germline-derived CDR1 and CDR2 are LNHDA and SQIVND (reference sequence). V was trimmed by 3 bases and J by 1 base, leaving 10 bases between them. CDR3 size: 14 residues.

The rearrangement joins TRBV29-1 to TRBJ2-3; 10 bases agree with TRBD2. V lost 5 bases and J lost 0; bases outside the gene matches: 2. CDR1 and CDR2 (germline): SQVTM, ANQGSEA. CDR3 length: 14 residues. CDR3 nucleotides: TGCAGCGTTTTAGCGGGGGGAAGCACAGATACGCAGTATTTT. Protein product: CSVLAGGSTDTQYF.

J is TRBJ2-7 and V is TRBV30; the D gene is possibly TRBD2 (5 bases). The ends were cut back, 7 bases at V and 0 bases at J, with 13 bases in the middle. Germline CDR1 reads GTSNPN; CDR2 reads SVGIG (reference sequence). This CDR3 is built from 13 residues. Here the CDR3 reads CALRTLSSYEQYF. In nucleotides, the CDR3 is TGTGCCTTGCGGACTCTCAGCTCCTACGAGCAGTACTTC.

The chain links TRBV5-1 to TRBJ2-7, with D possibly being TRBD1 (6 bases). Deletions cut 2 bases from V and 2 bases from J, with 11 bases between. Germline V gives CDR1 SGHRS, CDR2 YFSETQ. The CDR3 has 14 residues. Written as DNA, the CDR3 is TGCGCCAGCAGCTTCACAGGGACGACCTACGAGCAGTACTTC. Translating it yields CASSFTGTTYEQYF.

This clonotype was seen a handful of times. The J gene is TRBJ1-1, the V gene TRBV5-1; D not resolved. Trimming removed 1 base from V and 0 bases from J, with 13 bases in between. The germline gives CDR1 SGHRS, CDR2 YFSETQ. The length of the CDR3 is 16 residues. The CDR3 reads CASSLKEARMNTEAFF. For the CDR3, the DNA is TGCGCCAGCAGCTTGAAAGAGGCACGGATGAACACTGAAGCTTTCTTT.

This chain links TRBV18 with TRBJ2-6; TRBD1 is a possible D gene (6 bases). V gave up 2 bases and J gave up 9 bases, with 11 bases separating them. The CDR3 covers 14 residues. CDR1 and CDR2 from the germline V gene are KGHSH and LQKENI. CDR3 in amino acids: CASSPWGRNNVLTF. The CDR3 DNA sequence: TGTGCCAGCTCACCATGGGGGCGAAACAACGTCCTGACTTTC.

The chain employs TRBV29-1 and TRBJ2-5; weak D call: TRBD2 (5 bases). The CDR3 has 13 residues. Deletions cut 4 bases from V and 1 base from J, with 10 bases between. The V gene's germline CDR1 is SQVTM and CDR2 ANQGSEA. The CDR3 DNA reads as TGCAGCGTTGGACGAGGGTCCCAAGAGACCCAGTACTTC. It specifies CSVGRGSQETQYF.

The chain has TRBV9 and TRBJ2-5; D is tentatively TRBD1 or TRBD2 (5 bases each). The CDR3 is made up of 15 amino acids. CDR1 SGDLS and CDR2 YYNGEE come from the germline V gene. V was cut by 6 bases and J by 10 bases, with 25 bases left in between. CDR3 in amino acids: CASNPRWDQQVGQYF. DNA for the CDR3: TGTGCCAGCAACCCAAGATGGGACCAGCAAGTGGGCCAGTACTTC.